A selection of T cell receptor beta chains follows, all from one sample in a study of blood T cell repertoires in COVID-19. TCRdb's table, derived via immunoSEQ multiplex PCR, lists solely in-frame clones and lacks some. The data contain a few hundred thousand clones, 70% to 90% of them seen just once; the ten biggest clones take up roughly 4.1%. The specimen was peripheral blood. Source of these receptors: a man aged 50 to 60 with acute or convalescent COVID-19. The CDR3 runs from the conserved cysteine through the conserved F or W. Each record gives: CDR3 length, clone size, D gene, V gene, J gene, CDR3 protein, CDR3 DNA. A D gene is named only where the DNA matches it firmly. Size is omitted from some rows. Given values are once, few, many or a class for expanded clones.

12	few	NA	TRBV30	TRBJ1-1	CAWSVRGTEAFF	TGTGCCTGGAGTGTACGGGGCACTGAAGCTTTCTTT
17	NA	NA	TRBV9	TRBJ2-1	CASSPTPQGMSVNEQFF	TGTGCCAGCAGCCCGACCCCCCAGGGGATGTCGGTCAATGAGCAGTTCTTC
13	NA	TRBD1	TRBV10-3	TRBJ1-1	CAIGPTGGPHENF	TGTGCCATCGGCCCAACAGGGGGCCCGCATGAGAACTTT
14	NA	TRBD1	TRBV10-3	TRBJ1-5	CAISGTGNNQPQHF	TGTGCCATCAGTGGGACAGGGAACAATCAGCCCCAGCATTTT
16	few	TRBD1	TRBV18	TRBJ2-5	CASSPGTGGNQETQYF	TGTGCCAGCTCACCGGGGACAGGTGGGAACCAAGAGACCCAGTACTTC
14	NA	TRBD1	TRBV5-1	TRBJ1-5	CASSLTGGNQPQHF	TGCGCCAGCAGCTTAACAGGGGGAAATCAGCCCCAGCATTTT
16	NA	NA	TRBV27	TRBJ1-1	CASSFRGRSLNTEAFF	TGTGCCAGCAGTTTTCGGGGTCGGAGCCTGAACACTGAAGCTTTCTTT
13	NA	NA	TRBV10-2	TRBJ1-2	CASSAEGNYGYTF	TGCGCCAGCAGTGCCGAGGGTAACTATGGCTACACCTTC
14	few	NA	TRBV11-2	TRBJ1-1	CASSLMGRNTEAFF	TGTGCCAGCAGCTTAATGGGCAGGAACACTGAAGCTTTCTTT
14	NA	NA	TRBV24-1	TRBJ1-2	CATSDRTASYGYTF	TGTGCCACCAGTGATCGGACAGCAAGCTATGGCTACACCTTC
15	NA	NA	TRBV9	TRBJ2-2	CASSPGGGPTGELFF	TGTGCCAGCAGCCCGGGAGGGGGCCCCACCGGGGAGCTGTTTTTT
15	NA	NA	TRBV19	TRBJ1-5	CASSADADYGQPQHF	TGTGCCAGTAGTGCGGACGCCGACTACGGACAGCCCCAGCATTTT
14	NA	NA	TRBV2	TRBJ1-2	CASSEWGRGYGYTF	TGTGCCAGCAGTGAGTGGGGCAGGGGCTATGGCTACACCTTC
15	NA	NA	TRBV30	TRBJ2-4	CAWRERRGAKNIQYF	TGTGCCTGGAGGGAAAGAAGAGGGGCCAAAAACATTCAGTACTTC
14	NA	NA	TRBV27	TRBJ1-1	CASSLSSPGPEAFF	TGTGCCAGCAGTTTATCGTCGCCAGGCCCCGAAGCTTTCTTT
14	NA	NA	TRBV11-2	TRBJ1-2	CASSPWDGGYGYTF	TGTGCCAGCAGCCCCTGGGATGGCGGGTATGGCTACACCTTC
18	NA	NA	TRBV19	TRBJ1-2	CASTLAGGGPYKSDGYTF	TGTGCCAGTACCCTCGCCGGGGGGGGGCCTTACAAATCGGATGGCTACACCTTC
14	NA	TRBD1	TRBV7-9	TRBJ1-6	CASSLGTGRSPLHF	TGTGCCAGCAGCTTAGGGACAGGGAGATCACCCCTCCACTTT
16	NA	TRBD1	TRBV19	TRBJ2-2	CASSQPGTGLTGELFF	TGTGCCAGTAGCCAACCCGGGACAGGACTCACCGGGGAGCTGTTTTTT
14	NA	NA	TRBV5-1	TRBJ1-2	CASRPQEANYGYTF	TGCGCCAGCAGACCTCAGGAAGCTAACTATGGCTACACCTTC
20	NA	TRBD1	TRBV18	TRBJ1-4	CASSARAYGRGRRTNEKLFF	TGTGCCAGCTCAGCACGGGCCTACGGGAGGGGGCGAAGAACTAATGAAAAACTGTTTTTT
16	NA	TRBD1	TRBV2	TRBJ1-5	CASTGQGAIGNQPQHF	TGTGCCAGCACGGGACAGGGGGCGATTGGGAATCAGCCCCAGCATTTT
14	few	NA	TRBV19	TRBJ2-1	CASSPFGQNNEQFF	TGTGCCAGTAGTCCATTCGGACAAAACAATGAGCAGTTCTTC
14	NA	NA	TRBV6-5	TRBJ1-1	CASSRTPPRREAFF	TGTGCCAGCAGTCGAACCCCTCCTAGGAGGGAAGCTTTCTTT
15	NA	NA	TRBV27	TRBJ1-5	CASSSRGDSNQPQHF	TGTGCCAGCAGTTCCAGGGGCGATAGCAATCAGCCCCAGCATTTT
15	once	NA	TRBV5-1	TRBJ1-4	CASSLRGAANEKLFF	TGCGCCAGCAGCTTGCGGGGGGCAGCTAATGAAAAACTGTTTTTT
15	once	TRBD1	TRBV5-8	TRBJ2-7	CASSSTGTGWNEQYF	TGTGCCAGCAGTTCCACCGGGACAGGGTGGAACGAGCAGTACTTC
15	NA	TRBD1	TRBV6-5	TRBJ1-4	CASTRQGINVEKLFF	TGTGCCAGCACTCGACAGGGTATAAATGTTGAAAAACTGTTTTTT
15	NA	NA	TRBV6-5	TRBJ1-5	CASSPGTQSNQPQHF	TGTGCCAGCAGCCCCGGGACACAAAGCAATCAGCCCCAGCATTTT
13	NA	NA	TRBV4-2	TRBJ2-1	CASSQAGENEQFF	TGTGCCAGCAGCCAGGCAGGTGAGAATGAGCAGTTCTTC
13	NA	NA	TRBV18	TRBJ1-5	CASSPSQDQPQHF	TGTGCCAGCTCACCATCACAAGATCAGCCCCAGCATTTT
22	NA	TRBD1	TRBV10-3	TRBJ1-1	CAISKNSGTGWHGSVSNTEAFF	TGTGCCATCAGTAAAAACTCGGGGACAGGCTGGCATGGCTCCGTCAGTAACACTGAAGCTTTCTTT
13	NA	TRBD1	TRBV27	TRBJ1-5	CASSLRGYQPQHF	TGTGCCAGCAGCCTCAGGGGGTATCAGCCCCAGCATTTT
15	NA	NA	TRBV6-6	TRBJ1-5	CASSYSGGSNQPQHF	TGTGCCAGCAGTTACTCGGGGGGGAGCAATCAGCCCCAGCATTTT
14	few	TRBD1	TRBV2	TRBJ1-2	CASSETSTGEGYTF	TGTGCCAGCAGTGAAACAAGTACAGGGGAAGGCTACACCTTC